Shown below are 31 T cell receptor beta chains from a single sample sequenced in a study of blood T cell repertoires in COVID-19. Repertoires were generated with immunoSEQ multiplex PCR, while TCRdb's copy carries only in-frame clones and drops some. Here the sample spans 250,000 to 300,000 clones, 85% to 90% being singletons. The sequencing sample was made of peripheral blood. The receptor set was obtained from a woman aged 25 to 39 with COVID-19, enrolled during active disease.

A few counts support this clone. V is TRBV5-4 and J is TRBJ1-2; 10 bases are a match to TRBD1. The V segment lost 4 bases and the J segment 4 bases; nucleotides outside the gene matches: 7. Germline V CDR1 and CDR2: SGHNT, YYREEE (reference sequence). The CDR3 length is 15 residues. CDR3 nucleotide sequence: TGTGCCAGCAGCCGTTCGACAGGGGGCTTCTATGGCTACACCTTC. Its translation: CASSRSTGGFYGYTF.

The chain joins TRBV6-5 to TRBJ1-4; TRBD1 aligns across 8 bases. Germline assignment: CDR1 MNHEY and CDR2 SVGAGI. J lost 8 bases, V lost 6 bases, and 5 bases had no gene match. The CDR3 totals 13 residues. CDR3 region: CASSMGQVEKLFF. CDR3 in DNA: TGTGCCAGCAGCATGGGACAGGTCGAAAAACTGTTTTTT.

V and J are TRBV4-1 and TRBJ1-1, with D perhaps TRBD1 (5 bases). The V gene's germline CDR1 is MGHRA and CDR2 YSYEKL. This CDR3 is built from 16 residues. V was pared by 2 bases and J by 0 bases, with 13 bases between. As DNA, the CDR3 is TGCGCCAGCAGCCAAAGCGGGACGGCGATGAACACTGAAGCTTTCTTT. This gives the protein CASSQSGTAMNTEAFF.

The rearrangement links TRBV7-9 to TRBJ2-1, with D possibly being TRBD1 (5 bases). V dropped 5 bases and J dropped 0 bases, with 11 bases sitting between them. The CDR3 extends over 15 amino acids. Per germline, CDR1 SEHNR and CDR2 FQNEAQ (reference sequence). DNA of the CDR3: TGTGCCAGCAGCGTCCAGGGATTCTCCTACAATGAGCAGTTCTTC. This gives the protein CASSVQGFSYNEQFF.

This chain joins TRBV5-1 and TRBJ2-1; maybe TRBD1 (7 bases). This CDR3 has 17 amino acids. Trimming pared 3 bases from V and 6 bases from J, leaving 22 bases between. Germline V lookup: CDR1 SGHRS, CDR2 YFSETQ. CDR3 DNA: TGCGCCAGCAGCTCCACGCCGCCGGGGCAGGGGGGCAATGAGCAGTTCTTC. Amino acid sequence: CASSSTPPGQGGNEQFF. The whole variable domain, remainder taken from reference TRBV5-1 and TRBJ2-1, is KAGVTQTPRYLIKTRGQQVTLSCSPISGHRSVSWYQQTPGQGLQFLFEYFSETQRNKGNFPGRFSGRQFSNSRSEMNVSTLELGDSALYLCASSSTPPGQGGNEQFFGPGTRLTVL.

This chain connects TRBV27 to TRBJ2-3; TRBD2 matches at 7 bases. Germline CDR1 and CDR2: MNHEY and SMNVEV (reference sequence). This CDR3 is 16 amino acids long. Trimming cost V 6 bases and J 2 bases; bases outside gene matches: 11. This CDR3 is CASRVGGLTYTDTQYF. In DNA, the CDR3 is TGTGCCAGCAGGGTGGGGGGACTAACCTACACAGATACGCAGTATTTT.

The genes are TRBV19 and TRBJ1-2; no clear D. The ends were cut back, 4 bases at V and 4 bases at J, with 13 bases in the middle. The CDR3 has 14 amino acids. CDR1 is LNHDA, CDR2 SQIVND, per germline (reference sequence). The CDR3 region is CASSRDLAIYGYTF. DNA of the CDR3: TGTGCCAGTAGTAGAGACCTGGCAATCTATGGCTACACCTTC.

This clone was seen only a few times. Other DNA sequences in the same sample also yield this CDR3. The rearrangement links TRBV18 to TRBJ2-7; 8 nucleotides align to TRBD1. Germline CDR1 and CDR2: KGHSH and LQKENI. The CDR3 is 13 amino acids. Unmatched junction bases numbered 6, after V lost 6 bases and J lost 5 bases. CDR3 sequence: CASSPGTGNEQYF. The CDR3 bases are TGTGCCAGCTCCCCCGGGACAGGCAACGAGCAGTACTTC. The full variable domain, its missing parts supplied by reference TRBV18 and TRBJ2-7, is NAGVMQNPRHLVRRRGQEARLRCSPMKGHSHVYWYRQLPEEGLKFMVYLQKENIIDESGMPKERFSAEFPKEGPSILRIQQVVRGDSAAYFCASSPGTGNEQYFGPGTRLTVT.

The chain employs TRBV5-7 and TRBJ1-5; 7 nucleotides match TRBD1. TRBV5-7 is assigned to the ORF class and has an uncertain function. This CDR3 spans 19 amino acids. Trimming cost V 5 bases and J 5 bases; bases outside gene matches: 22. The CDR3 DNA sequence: TGTGCCAGCAGAGCCGAACCGACAGGGCCGGGTCGAAAGGATCAGCCCCAGCATTTT. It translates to CASRAEPTGPGRKDQPQHF.

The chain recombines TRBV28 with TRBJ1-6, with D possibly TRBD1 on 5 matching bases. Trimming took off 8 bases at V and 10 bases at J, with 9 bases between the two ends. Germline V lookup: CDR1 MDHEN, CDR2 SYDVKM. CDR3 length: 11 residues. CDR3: CASRDFSPLHF. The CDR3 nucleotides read TGTGCCAGCCGGGACTTCTCACCCCTCCACTTT.

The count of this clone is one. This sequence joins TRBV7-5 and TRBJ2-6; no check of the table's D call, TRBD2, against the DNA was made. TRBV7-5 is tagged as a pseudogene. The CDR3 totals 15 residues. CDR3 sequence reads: CVRSLEPSGANVLTF. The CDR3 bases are TGTGTCAGAAGCTTAGAGCCTTCTGGGGCCAACGTCCTGACTTTC.

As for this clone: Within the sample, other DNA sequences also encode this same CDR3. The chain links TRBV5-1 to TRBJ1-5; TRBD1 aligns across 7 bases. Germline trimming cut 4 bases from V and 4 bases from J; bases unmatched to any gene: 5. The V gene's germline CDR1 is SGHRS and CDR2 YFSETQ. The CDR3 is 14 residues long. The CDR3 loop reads CASSTGQLNQPQHF. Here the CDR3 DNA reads TGCGCCAGCAGCACGGGACAGTTAAATCAGCCCCAGCATTTT. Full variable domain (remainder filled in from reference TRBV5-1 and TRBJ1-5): KAGVTQTPRYLIKTRGQQVTLSCSPISGHRSVSWYQQTPGQGLQFLFEYFSETQRNKGNFPGRFSGRQFSNSRSEMNVSTLELGDSALYLCASSTGQLNQPQHFGDGTRLSIL.

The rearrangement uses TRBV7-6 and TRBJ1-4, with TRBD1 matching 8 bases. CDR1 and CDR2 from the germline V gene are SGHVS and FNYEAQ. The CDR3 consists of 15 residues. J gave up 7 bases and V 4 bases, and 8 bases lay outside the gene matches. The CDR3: CASSSRTGRGEKLFF. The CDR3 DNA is TGTGCCAGCAGCTCGCGGACAGGGAGGGGTGAAAAACTGTTTTTT.

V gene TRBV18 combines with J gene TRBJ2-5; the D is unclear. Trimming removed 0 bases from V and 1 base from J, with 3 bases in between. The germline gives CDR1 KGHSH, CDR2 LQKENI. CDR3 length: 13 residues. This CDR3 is CASSPPSQETQYF. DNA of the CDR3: TGTGCCAGCTCACCACCCAGCCAAGAGACCCAGTACTTC.

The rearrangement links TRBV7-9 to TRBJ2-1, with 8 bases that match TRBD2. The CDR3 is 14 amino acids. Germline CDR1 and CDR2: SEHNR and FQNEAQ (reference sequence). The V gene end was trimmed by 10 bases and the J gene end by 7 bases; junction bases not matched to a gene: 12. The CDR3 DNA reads TGTGCCACCCACCCACGGGGGGGCCAAAATGAGCAGTTCTTC. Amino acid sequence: CATHPRGGQNEQFF.

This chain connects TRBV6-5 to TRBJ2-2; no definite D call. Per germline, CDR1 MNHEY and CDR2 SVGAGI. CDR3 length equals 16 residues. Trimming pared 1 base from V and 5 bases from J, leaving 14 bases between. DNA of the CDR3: TGTGCCAGCAGTTACTATCCTAGAGGATCAACCGGGGAGCTGTTTTTT. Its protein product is CASSYYPRGSTGELFF.

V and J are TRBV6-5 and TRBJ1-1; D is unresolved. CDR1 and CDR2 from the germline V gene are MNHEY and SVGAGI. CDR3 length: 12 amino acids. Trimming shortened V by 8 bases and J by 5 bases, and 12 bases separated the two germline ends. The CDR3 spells CASLSGVTEAFF. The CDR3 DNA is TGTGCCAGCCTTAGCGGGGTAACTGAAGCTTTCTTT.

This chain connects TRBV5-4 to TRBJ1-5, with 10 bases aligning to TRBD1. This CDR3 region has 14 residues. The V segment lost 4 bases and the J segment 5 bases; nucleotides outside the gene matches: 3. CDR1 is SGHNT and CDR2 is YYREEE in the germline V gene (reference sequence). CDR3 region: CASSLGQGDQPQHF. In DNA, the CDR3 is TGTGCCAGCAGCCTTGGACAGGGGGATCAGCCCCAGCATTTT.

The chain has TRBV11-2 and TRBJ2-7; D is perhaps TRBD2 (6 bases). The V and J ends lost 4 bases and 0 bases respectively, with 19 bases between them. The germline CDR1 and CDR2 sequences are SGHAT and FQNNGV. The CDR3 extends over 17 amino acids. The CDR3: CASSSRLGLTTSYEQYF. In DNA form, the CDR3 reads TGTGCCAGCAGCTCCCGCTTGGGACTGACCACCTCCTACGAGCAGTACTTC.

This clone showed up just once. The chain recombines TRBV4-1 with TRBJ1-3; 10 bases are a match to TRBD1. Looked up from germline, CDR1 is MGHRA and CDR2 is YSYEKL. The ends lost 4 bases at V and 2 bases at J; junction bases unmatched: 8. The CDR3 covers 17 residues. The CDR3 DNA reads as TGCGCCAGCAGCCCATGGGGACAGGGGCGGCCTGGAAACACCATATATTTT. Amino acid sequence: CASSPWGQGRPGNTIYF.

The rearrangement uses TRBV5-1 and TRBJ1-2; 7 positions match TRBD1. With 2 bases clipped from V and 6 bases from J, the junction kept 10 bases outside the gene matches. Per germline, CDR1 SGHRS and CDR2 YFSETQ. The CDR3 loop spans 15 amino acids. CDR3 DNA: TGCGCCAGCAGCTTACGGGCCAGGGGGGTTGATGGCTACACCTTC. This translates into CASSLRARGVDGYTF.

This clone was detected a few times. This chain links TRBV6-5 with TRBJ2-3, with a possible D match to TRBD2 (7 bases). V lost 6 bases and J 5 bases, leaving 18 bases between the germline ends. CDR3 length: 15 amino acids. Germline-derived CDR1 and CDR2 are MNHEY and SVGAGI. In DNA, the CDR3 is TGTGCCAGCAGCCTACGGGGGGCCTATAGAGATACGCAGTATTTT. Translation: CASSLRGAYRDTQYF.

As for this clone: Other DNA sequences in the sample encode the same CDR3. CDR3 sequence: CASSLVGGAGTDTQYF. The CDR3 region has the DNA TGCGCCAGCAGCTTGGTAGGCGGGGCTGGCACAGATACGCAGTATTTT. The chain carries TRBV5-1 and TRBJ2-3; weak D call: TRBD2 (6 bases). The CDR3 is made up of 16 amino acids. The V gene lost 0 bases and the J gene lost 1 base, with 12 bases spanning the gap. From germline, CDR1 is SGHRS and CDR2 YFSETQ. The complete variable domain, with remaining parts taken from reference TRBV5-1 and TRBJ2-3, reads KAGVTQTPRYLIKTRGQQVTLSCSPISGHRSVSWYQQTPGQGLQFLFEYFSETQRNKGNFPGRFSGRQFSNSRSEMNVSTLELGDSALYLCASSLVGGAGTDTQYFGPGTRLTVL.

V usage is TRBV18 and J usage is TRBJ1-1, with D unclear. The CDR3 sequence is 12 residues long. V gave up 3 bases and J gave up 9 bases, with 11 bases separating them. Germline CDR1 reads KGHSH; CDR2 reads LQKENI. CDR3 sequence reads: CASSPYGDKAFF. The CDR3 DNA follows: TGTGCCAGCTCACCCTACGGGGATAAAGCTTTCTTT.

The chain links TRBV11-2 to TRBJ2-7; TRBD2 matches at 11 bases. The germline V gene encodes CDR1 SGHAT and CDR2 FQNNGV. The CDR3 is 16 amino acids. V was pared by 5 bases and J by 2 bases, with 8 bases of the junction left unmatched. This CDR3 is CASSPTLAGGTYEQYF. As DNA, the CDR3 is TGTGCCAGCAGCCCCACGCTAGCGGGGGGTACCTACGAGCAGTACTTC. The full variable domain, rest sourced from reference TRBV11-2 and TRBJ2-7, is EAGVAQSPRYKIIEKRQSVAFWCNPISGHATLYWYQQILGQGPKLLIQFQNNGVVDDSQLPKDRFSAERLKGVDSTLKIQPAKLEDSAVYLCASSPTLAGGTYEQYFGPGTRLTVT.

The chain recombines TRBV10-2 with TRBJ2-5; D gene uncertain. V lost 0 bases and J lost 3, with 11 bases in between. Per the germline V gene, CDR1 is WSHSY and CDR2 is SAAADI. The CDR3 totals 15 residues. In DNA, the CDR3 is TGCGCCAGCAGTGAGTCTGGCGGTTACGAAGAGACCCAGTACTTC. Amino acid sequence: CASSESGGYEETQYF.

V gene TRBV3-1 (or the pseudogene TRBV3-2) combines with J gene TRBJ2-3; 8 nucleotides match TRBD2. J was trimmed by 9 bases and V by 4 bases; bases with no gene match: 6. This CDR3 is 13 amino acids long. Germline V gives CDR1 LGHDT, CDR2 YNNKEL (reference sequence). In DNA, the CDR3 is TGTGCCAGCAGCCTTTTGCGGGGGGCCACGCAGTATTTT. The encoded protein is CASSLLRGATQYF.

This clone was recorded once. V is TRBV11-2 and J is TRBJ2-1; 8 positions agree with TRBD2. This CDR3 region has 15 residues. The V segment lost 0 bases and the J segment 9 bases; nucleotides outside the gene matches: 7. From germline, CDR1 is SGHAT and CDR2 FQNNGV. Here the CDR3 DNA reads TGTGCCAGCAGCTTAGATCGAGCGGGGGCGGTTGAGCAGTTCTTC. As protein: CASSLDRAGAVEQFF.

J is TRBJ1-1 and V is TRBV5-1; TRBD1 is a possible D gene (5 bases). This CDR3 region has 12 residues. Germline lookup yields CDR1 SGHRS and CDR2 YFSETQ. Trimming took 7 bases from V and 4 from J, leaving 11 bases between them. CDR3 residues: CASAREGTEAFF. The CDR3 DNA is TGCGCCAGCGCCAGGGAAGGCACTGAAGCTTTCTTT.

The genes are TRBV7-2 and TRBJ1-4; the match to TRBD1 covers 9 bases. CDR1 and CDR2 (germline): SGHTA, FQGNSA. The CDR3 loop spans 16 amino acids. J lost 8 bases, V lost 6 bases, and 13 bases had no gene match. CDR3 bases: TGTGCCAGCAGTTACGTCATAACAGGGGGCTTAGAAAAACTGTTTTTT. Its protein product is CASSYVITGGLEKLFF. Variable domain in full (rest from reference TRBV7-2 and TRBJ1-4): GAGVSQSPSNKVTEKGKDVELRCDPISGHTALYWYRQSLGQGLEFLIYFQGNSAPDKSGLPSDRFSAERTGGSVSTLTIQRTQQEDSAVYLCASSYVITGGLEKLFFGSGTQLSVL.

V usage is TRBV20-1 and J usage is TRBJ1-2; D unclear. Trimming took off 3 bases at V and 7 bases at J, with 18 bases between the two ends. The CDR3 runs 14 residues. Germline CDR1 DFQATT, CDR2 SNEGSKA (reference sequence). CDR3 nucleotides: TGCAGTGCTAGTATAGCGCAGCGGGGTGGTGGCTACACCTTC. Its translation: CSASIAQRGGGYTF.